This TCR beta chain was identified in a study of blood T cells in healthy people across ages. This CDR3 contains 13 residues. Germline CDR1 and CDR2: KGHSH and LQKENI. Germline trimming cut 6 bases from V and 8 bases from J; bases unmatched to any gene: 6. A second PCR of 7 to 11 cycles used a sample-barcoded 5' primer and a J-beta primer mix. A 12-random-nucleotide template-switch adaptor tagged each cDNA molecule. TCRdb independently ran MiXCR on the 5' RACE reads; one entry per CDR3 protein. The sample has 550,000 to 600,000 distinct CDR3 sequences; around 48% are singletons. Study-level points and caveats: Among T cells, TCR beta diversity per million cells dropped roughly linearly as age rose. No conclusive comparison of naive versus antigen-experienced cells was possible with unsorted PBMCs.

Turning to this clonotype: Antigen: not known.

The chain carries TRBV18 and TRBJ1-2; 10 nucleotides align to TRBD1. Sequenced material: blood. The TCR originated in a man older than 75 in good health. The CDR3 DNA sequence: TGTGCCAGCTCCCCGGGACAGGGGCCCGGCTACACCTTC. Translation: CASSPGQGPGYTF.